A selection of T cell receptor beta chains follows, all from one sample in a study of control samples from healthy donors and cancer patients. The protocol was immunoSEQ multiplex PCR, while the TCRdb copy is restricted to in-frame clones and leaves out a portion. The sample holds around 120,000 clones, about 90% seen once. Sequencing was done on a sample of blood. All receptors come from a man aged 55 to 70 in good health. Each CDR3 is given with its conserved first and last residue. D genes are given only for firm matches. The size field is filled for only some rows; it gives once, few, many or a size class.

d_call: -
cdr3_length: 12
j_call: TRBJ2-1
v_call: TRBV6-6
clone_size: -
cdr3_nt: TGTGCCAGTAGTTTTTTATACAATGAGCAGTTCTTC
cdr3_aa: CASSFLYNEQFF

d_call: TRBD1
cdr3_length: 16
j_call: TRBJ1-4
v_call: TRBV7-6
clone_size: -
cdr3_nt: TGTGCCAGCAGCTTAAATGGACAGGGGGTAAATGAAAAACTGTTTTTT
cdr3_aa: CASSLNGQGVNEKLFF

d_call: -
cdr3_length: 14
j_call: TRBJ1-2
v_call: TRBV5-1
clone_size: -
cdr3_nt: TGCGCCAGCAGCTTGGATCCGGCCCTCTATGGCTACACCTTC
cdr3_aa: CASSLDPALYGYTF

d_call: TRBD1
cdr3_length: 13
j_call: TRBJ2-2
v_call: TRBV6-5
clone_size: -
cdr3_nt: TGTGCCAGCAGTTACGGACAGGGGGTTGGGCTGTTTTTT
cdr3_aa: CASSYGQGVGLFF

d_call: -
cdr3_length: 14
j_call: TRBJ2-7
v_call: TRBV7-9
clone_size: -
cdr3_nt: TGTGCCAGCAGCTTGGGGGACACTAGGGGCGAGCAGTACTTC
cdr3_aa: CASSLGDTRGEQYF

d_call: -
cdr3_length: 13
j_call: TRBJ2-4
v_call: TRBV4-3
clone_size: -
cdr3_nt: TGCGCCAGCAGCCAAGGACAGTTAAACATTCAGTACTTC
cdr3_aa: CASSQGQLNIQYF

d_call: -
cdr3_length: 11
j_call: TRBJ1-2
v_call: TRBV20-1
clone_size: -
cdr3_nt: TGCAGTGCTAGTGCGGGGAATGGCTACACCTTC
cdr3_aa: CSASAGNGYTF

d_call: -
cdr3_length: 12
j_call: TRBJ2-2
v_call: TRBV6-5
clone_size: -
cdr3_nt: TGTGCCAGCAGGATAAACACCGGGGAGCTGTTTTTT
cdr3_aa: CASRINTGELFF

d_call: -
cdr3_length: 13
j_call: TRBJ1-5
v_call: TRBV12-3/TRBV12-4
clone_size: -
cdr3_nt: TGTGCCAGCAGTCCGGGACCAAATCAGCCCCAGCATTTT
cdr3_aa: CASSPGPNQPQHF

d_call: -
cdr3_length: 11
j_call: TRBJ1-2
v_call: TRBV6-2/TRBV6-3
clone_size: -
cdr3_nt: TGTGCCAGCAGTTCCCTCGACAGATACACCTTC
cdr3_aa: CASSSLDRYTF

d_call: -
cdr3_length: 15
j_call: TRBJ1-4
v_call: TRBV5-1
clone_size: once
cdr3_nt: TGCGCCAGCAGCTTACTCGCCGGACCGAATGAAAAACTGTTTTTT
cdr3_aa: CASSLLAGPNEKLFF

d_call: TRBD1
cdr3_length: 13
j_call: TRBJ1-2
v_call: TRBV10-2
clone_size: -
cdr3_nt: TGCGCCAGCAGTGGGACAGGCGACTATGGCTACACCTTC
cdr3_aa: CASSGTGDYGYTF

d_call: TRBD1
cdr3_length: 15
j_call: TRBJ2-1
v_call: TRBV7-9
clone_size: -
cdr3_nt: TGTGCCAGCAGCCTACAGGGGGCCCTGGTCTATAAGCAGTTCTTC
cdr3_aa: CASSLQGALVYKQFF

d_call: TRBD2
cdr3_length: 15
j_call: TRBJ2-1
v_call: TRBV19
clone_size: -
cdr3_nt: TGTGCCAGTAGTACCGGACTAGCGGGGAAGGTTGAGCAGTTCTTC
cdr3_aa: CASSTGLAGKVEQFF

d_call: -
cdr3_length: 16
j_call: TRBJ1-2
v_call: TRBV18
clone_size: -
cdr3_nt: TGTGCCAGCTCACCAACCGCTGGGTCTACTAACTATGGCTACACCTTC
cdr3_aa: CASSPTAGSTNYGYTF

d_call: -
cdr3_length: 13
j_call: TRBJ1-5
v_call: TRBV6-6
clone_size: -
cdr3_nt: TGTGCCAGCAGCCCCACTAGGGATCAGCCCCAGCATTTT
cdr3_aa: CASSPTRDQPQHF

d_call: -
cdr3_length: 12
j_call: TRBJ2-7
v_call: TRBV6-5
clone_size: -
cdr3_nt: TGTGCCAGCAGTTACCTGATCTACGAGCAGTACTTC
cdr3_aa: CASSYLIYEQYF

d_call: -
cdr3_length: 14
j_call: TRBJ2-2
v_call: TRBV10-1
clone_size: -
cdr3_nt: TGCGCCAGCAGTCTACAAGGTTACGCCGGGGAGCTGTTTTTT
cdr3_aa: CASSLQGYAGELFF

d_call: TRBD2
cdr3_length: 15
j_call: TRBJ2-3
v_call: TRBV6-1
clone_size: -
cdr3_nt: TGTGCCAGCAGTGAAGGAGTAGCGGGGACAGATACGCAGTATTTT
cdr3_aa: CASSEGVAGTDTQYF

d_call: -
cdr3_length: 12
j_call: TRBJ2-5
v_call: TRBV12-3/TRBV12-4
clone_size: -
cdr3_nt: TGTGCCAGCAGTTTAGTAAGGGGGGACCAGTACTTC
cdr3_aa: CASSLVRGDQYF

d_call: -
cdr3_length: 16
j_call: TRBJ2-2
v_call: TRBV4-3
clone_size: -
cdr3_nt: TGCGCCAGCAGCCAAGACGGGTCGTTCAACACCGGGGAGCTGTTTTTT
cdr3_aa: CASSQDGSFNTGELFF

d_call: -
cdr3_length: 15
j_call: TRBJ2-3
v_call: TRBV19
clone_size: few
cdr3_nt: TGTGCCAGTAGACTGGGGGGTCAGGTCACAGATACGCAGTATTTT
cdr3_aa: CASRLGGQVTDTQYF

d_call: -
cdr3_length: 13
j_call: TRBJ1-5
v_call: TRBV12-3/TRBV12-4
clone_size: once
cdr3_nt: TGTGCCAGCAGCAGCGGACAGAATCAGCCCCAGCATTTT
cdr3_aa: CASSSGQNQPQHF

d_call: -
cdr3_length: 11
j_call: TRBJ1-1
v_call: TRBV29-1
clone_size: -
cdr3_nt: TGCAGCGTTTATTTGGGGCTGGGGACTTTCTTT
cdr3_aa: CSVYLGLGTFF

d_call: TRBD2
cdr3_length: 16
j_call: TRBJ2-3
v_call: TRBV5-4
clone_size: -
cdr3_nt: TGTGCCAGCAGCTTGGGGGGGACTAGCGGGTCAGATACGCAGTATTTT
cdr3_aa: CASSLGGTSGSDTQYF

d_call: -
cdr3_length: 14
j_call: TRBJ1-4
v_call: TRBV5-1
clone_size: -
cdr3_nt: TGCGCCAGCAGCTTGGCCATCGGGGATGAAAAACTGTTTTTT
cdr3_aa: CASSLAIGDEKLFF

d_call: -
cdr3_length: 14
j_call: TRBJ2-3
v_call: TRBV19
clone_size: -
cdr3_nt: TGTGCCAGTAGTATCTGGGGGAGCACAGATACGCAGTATTTT
cdr3_aa: CASSIWGSTDTQYF

d_call: -
cdr3_length: 13
j_call: TRBJ1-1
v_call: TRBV12-3/TRBV12-4
clone_size: few
cdr3_nt: TGTGCCAGCAGCCGGGAAATAGGAACTGAAGCTTTCTTT
cdr3_aa: CASSREIGTEAFF

d_call: TRBD1
cdr3_length: 13
j_call: TRBJ1-5
v_call: TRBV2
clone_size: -
cdr3_nt: TGTGCCAGCAGCACAGGGGAGAGTCAGCCCCAGCATTTT
cdr3_aa: CASSTGESQPQHF

d_call: -
cdr3_length: 17
j_call: TRBJ1-2
v_call: TRBV19
clone_size: -
cdr3_nt: TGTGCCAGTCGAGGCTGGGCAGGGCTCGAGAAGAACTATGGCTACACCTTC
cdr3_aa: CASRGWAGLEKNYGYTF

d_call: -
cdr3_length: 17
j_call: TRBJ2-3
v_call: TRBV24-1
clone_size: once
cdr3_nt: TGTGCCACCAGTGATTTCAACAGCCCTACTAGCACAGATACGCAGTATTTT
cdr3_aa: CATSDFNSPTSTDTQYF

d_call: -
cdr3_length: 14
j_call: TRBJ1-2
v_call: TRBV5-6
clone_size: -
cdr3_nt: TGTGCCAGCAGCTTGTTCGGAATTAACTATGGCTACACCTTC
cdr3_aa: CASSLFGINYGYTF

d_call: TRBD1
cdr3_length: 15
j_call: TRBJ1-2
v_call: TRBV24-1
clone_size: few
cdr3_nt: TGTGCCACCAGTGAAGGGGACAGGGGATTTCGGGGCTACACCTTC
cdr3_aa: CATSEGDRGFRGYTF

d_call: -
cdr3_length: 16
j_call: TRBJ1-4
v_call: TRBV2
clone_size: -
cdr3_nt: TGTGCCAGCAGTGAAGTATACAGGGCCGGGGCCGAAAAACTGTTTTTT
cdr3_aa: CASSEVYRAGAEKLFF

d_call: -
cdr3_length: 14
j_call: TRBJ2-2
v_call: TRBV6-5
clone_size: -
cdr3_nt: TGTGCCAGCAGTCAATTCCACGGTGCCGGGGAGCTGTTTTTT
cdr3_aa: CASSQFHGAGELFF

d_call: -
cdr3_length: 17
j_call: TRBJ1-4
v_call: TRBV11-2
clone_size: -
cdr3_nt: TGTGCCAGCAGCTTGGCAGGGAATTGGGGACCTAATGAAAAACTGTTTTTT
cdr3_aa: CASSLAGNWGPNEKLFF

d_call: TRBD2
cdr3_length: 15
j_call: TRBJ2-2
v_call: TRBV19
clone_size: -
cdr3_nt: TGTGCCAGTAGTCCCGGGACTAGCGTCCCCGGGGAGCTGTTTTTT
cdr3_aa: CASSPGTSVPGELFF

d_call: TRBD2
cdr3_length: 15
j_call: TRBJ2-5
v_call: TRBV18
clone_size: -
cdr3_nt: TGTGCCAGCTCATGGCGCGGGGGGGTCCAAGAGACCCAGTACTTC
cdr3_aa: CASSWRGGVQETQYF

d_call: TRBD2
cdr3_length: 15
j_call: TRBJ2-3
v_call: TRBV2
clone_size: -
cdr3_nt: TGTGCCAGCAGTCCAACTAGCGGGGGGGCCGGTACGCAGTATTTT
cdr3_aa: CASSPTSGGAGTQYF

d_call: -
cdr3_length: 14
j_call: TRBJ1-3
v_call: TRBV16
clone_size: -
cdr3_nt: TGTGCCAGCAGCCAATTGGACTCTGGAAACACCATATATTTT
cdr3_aa: CASSQLDSGNTIYF

d_call: -
cdr3_length: 13
j_call: TRBJ1-6
v_call: TRBV28
clone_size: -
cdr3_nt: TGTGCCAGCAGTACCCCCTGGGCGTCACCCCTCCACTTT
cdr3_aa: CASSTPWASPLHF

d_call: -
cdr3_length: 13
j_call: TRBJ1-5
v_call: TRBV19
clone_size: -
cdr3_nt: TGTGCCAGTAGTATAGGGGCTCAACAGCCCCAGCATTTT
cdr3_aa: CASSIGAQQPQHF

d_call: -
cdr3_length: 15
j_call: TRBJ1-2
v_call: TRBV2
clone_size: -
cdr3_nt: TGTGCCAGCAGTGAAGCGCAGGCGCCCCACTATGGCTACACCTTC
cdr3_aa: CASSEAQAPHYGYTF

d_call: TRBD2
cdr3_length: 16
j_call: TRBJ2-7
v_call: TRBV5-5
clone_size: -
cdr3_nt: TGTGCCAGCAGCCCCGGGACTAGCGGGGGGGCGGGGGAGCAGTACTTC
cdr3_aa: CASSPGTSGGAGEQYF

d_call: -
cdr3_length: 17
j_call: TRBJ2-1
v_call: TRBV7-6
clone_size: -
cdr3_nt: TGTGCCAGCAGCCTGCTCTCGGGGACGGAATTGAGCGGTGAGCAGTTCTTC
cdr3_aa: CASSLLSGTELSGEQFF

d_call: TRBD2
cdr3_length: 14
j_call: TRBJ2-7
v_call: TRBV11-3
clone_size: -
cdr3_nt: TGTGCCAGCAGCCCCGGGGGGGGCCCGTACGAGCAGTACTTC
cdr3_aa: CASSPGGGPYEQYF

d_call: -
cdr3_length: 14
j_call: TRBJ1-4
v_call: TRBV6-6
clone_size: -
cdr3_nt: TGTGCCAGCAGTCGCCCCGGCGTTAATGAAAAACTGTTTTTT
cdr3_aa: CASSRPGVNEKLFF

d_call: -
cdr3_length: 15
j_call: TRBJ1-5
v_call: TRBV3-1/TRBV3-2
clone_size: -
cdr3_nt: TGTGCCAGCAGCCAGGTTATACATCTCCATCAGCCCCAGCATTTT
cdr3_aa: CASSQVIHLHQPQHF

d_call: -
cdr3_length: 14
j_call: TRBJ1-5
v_call: TRBV2
clone_size: few
cdr3_nt: TGTGCCAGCAGTGGCATCGGGGACATGCAGCCCCAGCATTTT
cdr3_aa: CASSGIGDMQPQHF

d_call: -
cdr3_length: 14
j_call: TRBJ2-7
v_call: TRBV5-1
clone_size: -
cdr3_nt: TGCGCCAGCAGCTTATCAGAAAGCTCCTACGAGCAGTACTTC
cdr3_aa: CASSLSESSYEQYF

d_call: -
cdr3_length: 13
j_call: TRBJ2-3
v_call: TRBV6-5
clone_size: -
cdr3_nt: TGTGCCAGCAAACGGCACGGCGCAGATACGCAGTATTTT
cdr3_aa: CASKRHGADTQYF

d_call: -
cdr3_length: 15
j_call: TRBJ2-3
v_call: TRBV19
clone_size: -
cdr3_nt: TGTGCCAGTAGTAACGCGCCCTCCGGGGCAGATACGCAGTATTTT
cdr3_aa: CASSNAPSGADTQYF

d_call: -
cdr3_length: 14
j_call: TRBJ2-7
v_call: TRBV19
clone_size: once
cdr3_nt: TGTGCCAGTAGTATAGACGGATTGACCTACGAGCAGTACTTC
cdr3_aa: CASSIDGLTYEQYF

d_call: -
cdr3_length: 14
j_call: TRBJ2-2
v_call: TRBV27
clone_size: -
cdr3_nt: TGTGCCAGCAGTTATTTACAAGGGGCCGGGGAGCTGTTTTTT
cdr3_aa: CASSYLQGAGELFF

d_call: TRBD1
cdr3_length: 15
j_call: TRBJ2-2
v_call: TRBV6-5
clone_size: -
cdr3_nt: TGTGCCAGCAGCCGGGACAGAACTAACACCGGGGAGCTGTTTTTT
cdr3_aa: CASSRDRTNTGELFF

d_call: -
cdr3_length: 15
j_call: TRBJ2-7
v_call: TRBV18
clone_size: -
cdr3_nt: TGTGCCAGCTCACTTCGGGCCGACGGGGGCTACGAGCAGTACTTC
cdr3_aa: CASSLRADGGYEQYF

d_call: -
cdr3_length: 13
j_call: TRBJ2-3
v_call: TRBV18
clone_size: -
cdr3_nt: TGTGCCAGCTCACCAAAGGGCACAGATACGCAGTATTTT
cdr3_aa: CASSPKGTDTQYF

d_call: -
cdr3_length: 16
j_call: TRBJ2-2
v_call: TRBV28
clone_size: -
cdr3_nt: TGTGCCGGCAGTTTTCGGGGGGCCGTGGGCACCGGGGAGCTGTTTTTT
cdr3_aa: CAGSFRGAVGTGELFF

d_call: -
cdr3_length: 15
j_call: TRBJ2-1
v_call: TRBV6-4
clone_size: -
cdr3_nt: TGTGCCAGCAGTGTTGGGTACGGGGTTGGGGATGAGCAGTTCTTC
cdr3_aa: CASSVGYGVGDEQFF

d_call: -
cdr3_length: 14
j_call: TRBJ2-5
v_call: TRBV9
clone_size: -
cdr3_nt: TGTGCCAGCAGCGAGTTTGCGGCTGGGCAGACCCAGTACTTC
cdr3_aa: CASSEFAAGQTQYF